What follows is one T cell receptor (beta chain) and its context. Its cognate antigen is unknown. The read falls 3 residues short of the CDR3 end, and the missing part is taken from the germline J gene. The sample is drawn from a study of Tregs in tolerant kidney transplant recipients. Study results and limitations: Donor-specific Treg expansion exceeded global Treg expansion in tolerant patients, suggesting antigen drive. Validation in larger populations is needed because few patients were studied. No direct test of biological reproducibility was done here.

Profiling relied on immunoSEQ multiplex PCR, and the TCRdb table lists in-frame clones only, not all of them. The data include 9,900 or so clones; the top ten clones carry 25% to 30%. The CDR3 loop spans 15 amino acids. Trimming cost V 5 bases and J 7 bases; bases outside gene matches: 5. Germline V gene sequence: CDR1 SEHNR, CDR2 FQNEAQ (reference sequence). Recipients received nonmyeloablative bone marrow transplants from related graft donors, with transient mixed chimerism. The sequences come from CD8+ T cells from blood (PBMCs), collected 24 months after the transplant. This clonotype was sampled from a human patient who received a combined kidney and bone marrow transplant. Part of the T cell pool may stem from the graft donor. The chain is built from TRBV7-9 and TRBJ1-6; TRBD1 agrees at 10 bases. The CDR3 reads CASSPTGGWNSPLHF. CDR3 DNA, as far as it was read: TGTGCCAGCAGCCCGACAGGGGGCTGGAATTCACCC.